The next 23 T cell receptor beta chains were all read from a single sample in a study of identical twins. TCRdb independently ran MiXCR on the 5' RACE reads; one entry per CDR3 protein. The profile shows around 490,000 distinct CDR3 sequences, about a fifth of them singletons. These data also featured in a second study, about yellow fever vaccine responses in identical twins.

The specimen sequenced was CD4+ T cells sorted from blood. The receptors originated from a woman between 18 and 29 years old in good health.

This clonotype was observed a handful of times. The chain couples TRBV29-1 to TRBJ2-1; possibly TRBD2 for D (6 bases). The CDR3 extends over 12 amino acids. The V gene lost 4 bases and the J gene lost 9 bases, with 13 bases spanning the gap. CDR1 SQVTM and CDR2 ANQGSEA come from the germline V gene. The CDR3 DNA is TGCAGCGTTGCTGGGGGAGGTGGTGAGCAGTTCTTC. This codes for CSVAGGGGEQFF.

This clonotype has a handful of counts. The V and J genes are TRBV12-3 or TRBV12-4 and TRBJ2-7; perhaps TRBD1 as D (6 bases). The CDR3 extends over 14 amino acids. The ends were cut back, 2 bases at V and 4 bases at J, with 12 bases in the middle. CDR3 DNA: TGTGCCAGCAGTTTAATGGACAGTATATACGAGCAGTACTTC. Amino acid sequence: CASSLMDSIYEQYF.

The rearrangement uses TRBV10-3 and TRBJ2-1; no firm D call. Trimming took 2 bases from V and 9 from J, leaving 23 bases between them. Germline CDR1 ENHRY, CDR2 SYGVKD. The CDR3 extends over 17 amino acids. CDR3 sequence reads: CAISEPTPELARLEQFF. In nucleotides, the CDR3 is TGTGCCATCAGTGAGCCCACCCCGGAGTTGGCGCGTCTTGAGCAGTTCTTC.

V gene TRBV10-2 combines with J gene TRBJ2-2; TRBD2 matches at 8 bases. Per the germline V gene, CDR1 is WSHSY and CDR2 is SAAADI. V shed 5 bases and J 7 bases; nucleotides not matched to a gene: 9. This CDR3 has 15 amino acids. The chain's CDR3 is CASSQAGAAGGELFF. The CDR3 coding sequence is TGCGCCAGCAGTCAAGCGGGAGCCGCGGGCGGGGAGCTGTTTTTT.

V and J are TRBV10-2 and TRBJ2-1, with 8 positions matching TRBD2. In germline, CDR1 is WSHSY, CDR2 SAAADI. The CDR3 loop spans 15 amino acids. Losses at the gene ends were 3 bases for V and 4 bases for J; bases not matched to a gene: 5. CDR3 coding DNA: TGCGCCAGCAGTGACCAGCGGGGGTTATACAATGAGCAGTTCTTC. Translation gives CASSDQRGLYNEQFF.

The rearrangement links TRBV13 to TRBJ2-7; TRBD2 might be the D (6 bases). The germline V and J ends were trimmed by 6 bases and 0 bases, with 12 bases remaining between them. Germline values: CDR1 PRHDT, CDR2 FYEKMQ (reference sequence). The CDR3 totals 14 residues. The CDR3 DNA reads as TGTGCCAGCAGATCTCGGGGGACCTCCTACGAGCAGTACGTC. Its protein product is CASRSRGTSYEQYV.

The chain is built from TRBV18 and TRBJ2-6, with 8 bases lining up with TRBD1. V gave up 2 bases and J gave up 1 base; unmatched junction bases: 7. The germline V gene has CDR1 KGHSH and CDR2 LQKENI. This CDR3 has 18 amino acids. CDR3 in amino acids: CASSPTGTGGSGANVLTF. CDR3 in DNA: TGTGCCAGCTCACCAACGGGGACAGGAGGGTCTGGGGCCAACGTCCTGACTTTC.

The sample holds a few counts of this clonotype. The chain combines TRBV5-1 with TRBJ2-7; D is perhaps TRBD1 (6 bases). V lost 2 bases and J 5 bases, leaving 14 bases between the germline ends. Germline V gene sequence: CDR1 SGHRS, CDR2 YFSETQ. The CDR3 is 14 amino acids. The CDR3 sequence is CASSLALQGDEQYF. The CDR3 region has the DNA TGCGCCAGCAGCTTAGCTTTACAGGGAGACGAGCAGTACTTC.

In this sample, this clonotype turned up a few times. J is TRBJ2-1 and V is TRBV19, with D possibly being TRBD2 (5 bases). CDR3 length: 12 amino acids. In germline, CDR1 is LNHDA, CDR2 SQIVND (reference sequence). Trimming left V 4 bases short and J 9 bases short, with 10 bases between. The CDR3 reads CASSTGSAEQFF. DNA of the CDR3: TGTGCCAGTAGTACGGGATCTGCTGAGCAGTTCTTC. Variable domain in full (rest from reference TRBV19 and TRBJ2-1): DGGITQSPKYLFRKEGQNVTLSCEQNLNHDAMYWYRQDPGQGLRLIYYSQIVNDFQKGDIAEGYSVSREKKESFPLTVTSAQKNPTAFYLCASSTGSAEQFFGPGTRLTVL.

This clonotype was detected a few times. This chain links TRBV18 with TRBJ2-7; weak D call: TRBD1 (5 bases). The CDR3 has 13 residues. V was cut by 0 bases and J by 5 bases, with 8 bases left in between. CDR1 is KGHSH, CDR2 LQKENI, per germline. CDR3 amino acids: CASSPPSGNEQYV. The DNA for the CDR3 is TGTGCCAGCTCACCACCGTCAGGGAACGAGCAGTACGTC.

The chain is built from TRBV7-9 and TRBJ1-1; the D is unclear. There are 14 residues in the CDR3. Trimming took off 1 base at V and 0 bases at J, with 6 bases between the two ends. Looked up from germline, CDR1 is SEHNR and CDR2 is FQNEAQ (reference sequence). The CDR3 loop reads CASSLVTLNTEAFF. Written as DNA, the CDR3 is TGTGCCAGCAGCTTAGTGACACTGAACACTGAAGCTTTCTTT.

This chain joins TRBV5-1 and TRBJ2-2; 9 nucleotides line up with TRBD1. Unmatched junction bases numbered 9, after V lost 4 bases and J lost 5 bases. The CDR3 is 16 amino acids. Germline values: CDR1 SGHRS, CDR2 YFSETQ. The CDR3 sequence: CASSPLVTGGTGELFF. As DNA, the CDR3 is TGCGCCAGCAGCCCACTCGTGACAGGGGGAACCGGGGAGCTGTTTTTT. The whole variable domain, filled in from reference TRBV5-1 and TRBJ2-2, reads KAGVTQTPRYLIKTRGQQVTLSCSPISGHRSVSWYQQTPGQGLQFLFEYFSETQRNKGNFPGRFSGRQFSNSRSEMNVSTLELGDSALYLCASSPLVTGGTGELFFGEGSRLTVL.

The chain is built from TRBV24-1 and TRBJ2-3; 8 bases agree with TRBD2. V dropped 10 bases and J dropped 2; count of bases not matched to a gene: 7. The germline V gene has CDR1 KGHDR and CDR2 SFDVKD. The CDR3 has 14 residues. The chain's CDR3 is CATEAGVNTDTQYF. The CDR3 DNA reads as TGTGCCACTGAAGCGGGAGTAAACACAGATACGCAGTATTTT.

This clonotype has only a few counts. The V gene is TRBV29-1, the J gene TRBJ2-1; D not resolved. Germline CDR1 reads SQVTM; CDR2 reads ANQGSEA. The CDR3 sequence is 11 residues long. V lost 5 bases and J lost 8, with 10 bases in between. CDR3 protein: CSVLPRYEQFF. As DNA, the CDR3 is TGCAGCGTTCTCCCGAGGTATGAGCAGTTCTTC.

The rearrangement links TRBV7-2 to TRBJ1-2; TRBD1 is a possible D gene (5 bases). Germline V gives CDR1 SGHTA, CDR2 FQGNSA. The CDR3 has 15 residues. The germline V and J ends were trimmed by 6 bases and 7 bases, with 21 bases remaining between them. The CDR3, as DNA: TGTGCCAGCAGACCCCCGGGACCGACAATGAGTGGCTACACCTTC. Protein sequence: CASRPPGPTMSGYTF.

The rearrangement links TRBV15 to TRBJ2-2; TRBD1 agrees at 12 bases. The CDR3 is 20 residues long. Per germline, CDR1 LNHNV and CDR2 YYDKDF (reference sequence). J gave up 5 bases and V 1 base, and 14 bases lay outside the gene matches. CDR3 amino acids: CATSRGIGTGGLQLTGELFF. The DNA for the CDR3 is TGTGCCACCAGCAGAGGTATAGGGACAGGGGGCTTGCAGTTGACCGGGGAGCTGTTTTTT. The full variable domain, with the rest looked up from reference TRBV15 and TRBJ2-2, is DAMVIQNPRYQVTQFGKPVTLSCSQTLNHNVMYWYQQKSSQAPKLLFHYYDKDFNNEADTPDNFQSRRPNTSFCFLDIRSPGLGDTAMYLCATSRGIGTGGLQLTGELFFGEGSRLTVL.

The gene calls are TRBV5-5 and TRBJ2-2; 10 bases are a match to TRBD2. The V segment lost 4 bases and the J segment 2 bases; nucleotides outside the gene matches: 5. The CDR3 has 16 amino acids. Germline-derived CDR1 and CDR2 are SGHKS and YYEKEE (reference sequence). The CDR3 spells CASSHSGRANTGELFF. Written as DNA, the CDR3 is TGTGCCAGCAGCCACAGCGGGAGGGCTAACACCGGGGAGCTGTTTTTT.

This clonotype appeared a few times. The chain links TRBV10-3 to TRBJ2-4; the match to TRBD2 covers 9 bases. The V segment lost 7 bases and the J segment 2 bases; nucleotides outside the gene matches: 6. The CDR3 has 15 residues. Germline V gene sequence: CDR1 ENHRY, CDR2 SYGVKD. CDR3 nucleotides: TGTGCCATCAATGATGGGACTAGCTCCAAAAACATTCAGTACTTC. Protein sequence: CAINDGTSSKNIQYF.

The gene calls are TRBV3-1 and TRBJ2-3; no firm D call. Per the germline V gene, CDR1 is LGHDT and CDR2 is YNNKEL (reference sequence). CDR3 length: 13 residues. Between the trimmed V and J ends, which lost 3 bases and 2 bases, there was a span of 6 bases. DNA of the CDR3: TGTGCCAGCAGCCAGCTCGACACAGATACGCAGTATTTT. Translated: CASSQLDTDTQYF.

This clonotype has just a few counts. The chain joins TRBV5-1 to TRBJ2-7; 10 bases are shared with TRBD2. V lost 3 bases to trimming and J lost 2 bases; unmatched junction nucleotides: 5. The CDR3 is made up of 15 amino acids. Germline loops: CDR1 SGHRS, CDR2 YFSETQ. CDR3 in amino acids: CASSSVAGGTYEQYF. DNA of the CDR3: TGCGCCAGCAGCTCAGTAGCGGGAGGTACCTACGAGCAGTACTTC.

The rearrangement joins TRBV15 to TRBJ1-3; 8 bases map to TRBD1. With 6 bases clipped from V and 7 bases from J, the junction kept 5 bases outside the gene matches. The CDR3 loop spans 13 amino acids. Germline-derived CDR1 and CDR2 are LNHNV and YYDKDF (reference sequence). The CDR3 nucleotides are TGTGCCACCAGGCAGGGGGCTAGCAACACCATATATTTT. Translated: CATRQGASNTIYF.

This clonotype was seen only a few times. The rearrangement links TRBV20-1 to TRBJ1-1; no firm D call. The germline V gene encodes CDR1 DFQATT and CDR2 SNEGSKA (reference sequence). This CDR3 is built from 13 residues. The V and J ends lost 2 bases and 1 base respectively, with 8 bases between them. CDR3 residues: CSARLGGNTEAFF. The CDR3 DNA follows: TGCAGTGCTAGACTAGGAGGGAACACTGAAGCTTTCTTT.

The genes are TRBV5-1 and TRBJ2-2; a weak D match, TRBD2 (6 bases). Germline loops: CDR1 SGHRS, CDR2 YFSETQ. Trimming pared 2 bases from V and 5 bases from J, leaving 16 bases between. The CDR3 is made up of 16 amino acids. Written as DNA, the CDR3 is TGCGCCAGCAGCTTAGGACCATCGGGGGAGACCGGGGAGCTGTTTTTT. Translation gives CASSLGPSGETGELFF.